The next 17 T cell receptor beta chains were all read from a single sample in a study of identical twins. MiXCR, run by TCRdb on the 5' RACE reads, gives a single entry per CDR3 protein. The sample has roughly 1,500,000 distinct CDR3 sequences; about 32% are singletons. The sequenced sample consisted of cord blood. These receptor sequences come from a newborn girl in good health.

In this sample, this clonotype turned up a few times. This CDR3 is CASSFRQGRDTGELFF. The DNA of the CDR3 is TGTGCCAGCAGCTTCCGACAGGGAAGGGACACCGGGGAGCTGTTTTTT. V and J are TRBV7-9 and TRBJ2-2, with 7 bases identical to TRBD1. CDR3 size: 16 residues. Germline lookup yields CDR1 SEHNR and CDR2 FQNEAQ (reference sequence). J was trimmed by 3 bases and V by 3 bases; bases with no gene match: 7.

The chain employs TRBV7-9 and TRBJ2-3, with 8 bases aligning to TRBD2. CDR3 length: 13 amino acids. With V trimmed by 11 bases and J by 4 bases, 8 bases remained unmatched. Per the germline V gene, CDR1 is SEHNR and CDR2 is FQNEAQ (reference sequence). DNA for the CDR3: TGTGCCCTTCCGGGGGGGGAGTCAGATACGCAGTATTTT. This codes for CALPGGESDTQYF.

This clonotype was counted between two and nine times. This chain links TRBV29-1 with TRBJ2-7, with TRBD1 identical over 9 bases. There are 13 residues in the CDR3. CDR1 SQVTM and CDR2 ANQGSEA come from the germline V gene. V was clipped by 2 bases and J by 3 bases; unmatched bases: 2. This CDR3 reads CSVEPGQGYEQYF. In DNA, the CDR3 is TGCAGCGTTGAACCGGGACAGGGCTACGAGCAGTACTTC.

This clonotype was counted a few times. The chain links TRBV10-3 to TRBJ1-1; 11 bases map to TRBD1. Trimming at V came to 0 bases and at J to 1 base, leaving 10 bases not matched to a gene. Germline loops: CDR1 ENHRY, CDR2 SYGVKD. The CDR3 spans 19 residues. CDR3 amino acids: CAISESRDRGANWNTEAFF. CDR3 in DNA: TGTGCCATCAGTGAGTCCCGGGACAGGGGGGCAAACTGGAACACTGAAGCTTTCTTT.

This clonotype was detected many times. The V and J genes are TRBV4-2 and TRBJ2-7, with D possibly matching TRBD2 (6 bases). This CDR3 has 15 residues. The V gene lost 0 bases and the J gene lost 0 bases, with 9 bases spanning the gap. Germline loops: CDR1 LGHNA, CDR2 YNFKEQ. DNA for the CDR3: TGTGCCAGCAGCCAAGAGAGGGACTTCTCCTACGAGCAGTACTTC. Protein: CASSQERDFSYEQYF.

The CDR3 sequence: CSVAPYRDGYTF. Written as DNA, the CDR3 is TGCAGCGTTGCACCCTACAGGGATGGCTACACCTTC. The genes are TRBV29-1 and TRBJ1-2, with D possibly TRBD1 on 6 matching bases. The CDR3 sequence is 12 residues long. Between the trimmed V and J ends, which lost 4 bases and 6 bases, there was a span of 12 bases. Germline CDR1 SQVTM, CDR2 ANQGSEA.

The CDR3 DNA follows: TGTGCCAGCAGCCCTCCTACCGGGGTAGGAAACACTGAAGCTTTCTTT. It translates to CASSPPTGVGNTEAFF. The chain couples TRBV7-9 to TRBJ1-1; D uncertain. Trimming pared 5 bases from V and 2 bases from J, leaving 18 bases between. Germline CDR1 SEHNR, CDR2 FQNEAQ (reference sequence). The CDR3 has 16 residues.

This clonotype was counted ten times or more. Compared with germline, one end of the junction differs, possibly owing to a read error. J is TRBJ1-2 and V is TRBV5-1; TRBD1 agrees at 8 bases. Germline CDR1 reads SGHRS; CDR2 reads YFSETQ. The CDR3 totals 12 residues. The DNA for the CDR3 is TGTGCCAGCAGCTTCGACAGGGGTGGCTACACCTTC. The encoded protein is CASSFDRGGYTF.

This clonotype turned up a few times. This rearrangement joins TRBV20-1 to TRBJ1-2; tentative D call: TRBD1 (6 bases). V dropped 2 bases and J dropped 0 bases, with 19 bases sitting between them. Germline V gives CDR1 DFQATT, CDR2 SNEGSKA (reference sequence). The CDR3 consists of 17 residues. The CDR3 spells CSARSWTESLANYGYTF. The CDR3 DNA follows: TGCAGTGCTAGATCCTGGACAGAGTCTCTAGCTAACTATGGCTACACCTTC.

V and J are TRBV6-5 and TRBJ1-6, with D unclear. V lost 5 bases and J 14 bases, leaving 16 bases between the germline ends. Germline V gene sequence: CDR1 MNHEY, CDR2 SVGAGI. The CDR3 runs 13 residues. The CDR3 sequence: CASSPRGVSTLHF. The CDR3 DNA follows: TGTGCCAGCAGTCCCCGTGGGGTCTCAACCCTCCACTTT.

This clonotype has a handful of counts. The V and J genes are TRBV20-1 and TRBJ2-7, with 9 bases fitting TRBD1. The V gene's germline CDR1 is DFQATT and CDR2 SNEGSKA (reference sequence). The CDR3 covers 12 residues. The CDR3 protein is CSGQGSSYEQYF. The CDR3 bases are TGCAGCGGACAGGGGAGCTCCTACGAGCAGTACTTC.

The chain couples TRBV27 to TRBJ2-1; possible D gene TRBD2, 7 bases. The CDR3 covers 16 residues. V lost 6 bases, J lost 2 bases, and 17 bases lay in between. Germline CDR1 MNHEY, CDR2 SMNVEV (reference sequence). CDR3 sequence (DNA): TGTGCCAGCAGCTCAAAGGGGGGGGGGGCCTACAATGAGCAGTTCTTC. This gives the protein CASSSKGGGAYNEQFF.

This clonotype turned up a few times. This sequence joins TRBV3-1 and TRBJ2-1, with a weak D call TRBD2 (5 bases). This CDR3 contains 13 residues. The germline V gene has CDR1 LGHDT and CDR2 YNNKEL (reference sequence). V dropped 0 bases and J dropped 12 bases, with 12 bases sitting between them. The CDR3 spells CASSQDQRVGQFF. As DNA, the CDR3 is TGTGCCAGCAGCCAAGATCAGAGGGTGGGGCAGTTCTTC.

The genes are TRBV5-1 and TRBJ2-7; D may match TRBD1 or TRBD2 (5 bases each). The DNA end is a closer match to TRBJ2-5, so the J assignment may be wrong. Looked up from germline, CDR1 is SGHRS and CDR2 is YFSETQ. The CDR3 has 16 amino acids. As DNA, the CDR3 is TGCGCCAGCAGCTTGAGGCAGGGATCCTGGGGGGAGACCCAGTACTTC. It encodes CASSLRQGSWGETQYF.

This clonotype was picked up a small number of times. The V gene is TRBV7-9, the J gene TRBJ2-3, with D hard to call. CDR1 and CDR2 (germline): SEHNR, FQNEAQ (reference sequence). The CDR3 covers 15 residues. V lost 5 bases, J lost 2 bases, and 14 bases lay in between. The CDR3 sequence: CASSALSSSTDTQYF. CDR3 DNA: TGTGCCAGCAGCGCCCTAAGCTCCTCCACAGATACGCAGTATTTT.

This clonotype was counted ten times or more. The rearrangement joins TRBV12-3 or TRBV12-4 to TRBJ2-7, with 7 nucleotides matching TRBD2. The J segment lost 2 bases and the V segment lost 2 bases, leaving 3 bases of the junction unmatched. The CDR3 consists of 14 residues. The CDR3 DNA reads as TGTGCCAGCAGTTTAAGCGGGATCCCCTACGAGCAGTACTTC. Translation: CASSLSGIPYEQYF.

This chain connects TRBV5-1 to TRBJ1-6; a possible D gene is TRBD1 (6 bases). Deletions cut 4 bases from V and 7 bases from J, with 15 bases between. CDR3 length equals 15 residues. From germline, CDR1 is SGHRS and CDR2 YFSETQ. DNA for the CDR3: TGCGCCAGCAGCACCGACGGGGGGCCCAATTCACCCCTCCACTTT. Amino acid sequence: CASSTDGGPNSPLHF. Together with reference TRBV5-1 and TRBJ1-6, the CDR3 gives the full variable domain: KAGVTQTPRYLIKTRGQQVTLSCSPISGHRSVSWYQQTPGQGLQFLFEYFSETQRNKGNFPGRFSGRQFSNSRSEMNVSTLELGDSALYLCASSTDGGPNSPLHFGNGTRLTVT.